This T cell receptor (beta chain) derives from a study of blood T cell repertoires in COVID-19. Study context: From the United States, Italy and Spain came samples of acute and convalescent COVID-19.

The CDR3 length is 17 residues. Germline loops: CDR1 LNHDA, CDR2 SQIVND (reference sequence). J gave up 4 bases and V 5 bases, and 14 bases lay outside the gene matches. Profiled with immunoSEQ multiplex PCR; TCRdb holds only in-frame clones, not every one. The repertoire holds over 60,000 clones, with roughly 80% as singletons. The chain combines TRBV19 with TRBJ2-3; 8 bases fit TRBD1. The TCR sequence derives from a man older than 75 with active COVID-19. Sequencing was performed on peripheral blood. CDR3 residues: CASSVTGVWIGSDTQYF. CDR3 nucleotides: TGTGCCAGTAGTGTGACAGGGGTATGGATCGGTTCAGATACGCAGTATTTT.